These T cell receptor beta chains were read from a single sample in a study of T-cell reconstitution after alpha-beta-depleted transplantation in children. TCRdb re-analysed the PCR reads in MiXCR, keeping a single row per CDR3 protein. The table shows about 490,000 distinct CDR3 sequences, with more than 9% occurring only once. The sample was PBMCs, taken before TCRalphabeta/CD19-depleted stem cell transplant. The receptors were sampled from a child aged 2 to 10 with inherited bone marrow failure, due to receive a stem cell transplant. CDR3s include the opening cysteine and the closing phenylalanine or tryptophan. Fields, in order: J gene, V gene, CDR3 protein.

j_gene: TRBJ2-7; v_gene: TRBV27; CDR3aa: CASKFIPRGDEQYF
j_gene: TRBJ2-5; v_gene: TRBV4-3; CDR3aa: CASSLYLQETQYF
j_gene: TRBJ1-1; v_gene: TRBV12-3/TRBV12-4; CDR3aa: CASSLGGSEAFF
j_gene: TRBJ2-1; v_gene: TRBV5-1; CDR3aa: CASSLYRGNNEQFF
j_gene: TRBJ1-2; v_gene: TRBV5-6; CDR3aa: CASSVTGLPIYGYTF
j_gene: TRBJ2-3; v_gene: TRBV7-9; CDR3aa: CASSLEREGTDTQYF
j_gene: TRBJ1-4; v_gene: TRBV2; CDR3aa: CASSDSGAGEKLFF
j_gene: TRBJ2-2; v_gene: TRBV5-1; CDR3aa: CASSLAGAGRGELFF
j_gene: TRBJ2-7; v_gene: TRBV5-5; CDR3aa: CASTIQGSYEQYF
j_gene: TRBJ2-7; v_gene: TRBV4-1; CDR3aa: CASSQAPESRGHEQYF
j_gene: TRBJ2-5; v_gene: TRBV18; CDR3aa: CASSPLRVEETQYF
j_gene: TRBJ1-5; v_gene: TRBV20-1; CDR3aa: CSLQAHSNQPQHF